These 21 T cell receptor beta chains share one sample of origin, sequenced in a study of control samples from healthy donors and cancer patients. This table comes from immunoSEQ multiplex PCR, and its TCRdb copy is limited to in-frame clones, with some not included. The profile covers 74,000 or so clones, with approximately 90% appearing a single time and 7.2% taken by the ten largest. Material: blood. These TCRs come from a man aged 50 to 59 in good health.

The CDR3 DNA reads TGTGCCAGTAGTGCCACCGGGACTAGATCCTACAATGAGCAGTTCTTC. Its protein is CASSATGTRSYNEQFF. The chain couples TRBV19 to TRBJ2-1; 8 positions match TRBD2. This CDR3 has 16 amino acids. CDR1 is LNHDA and CDR2 is SQIVND in the germline V gene (reference sequence). V shed 5 bases, J shed 1 base, and the junction held 7 bases outside the gene matches.

The chain has TRBV7-9 and TRBJ1-2; TRBD1 matches 9 bases. Trimming cost V 2 bases and J 8 bases; bases outside gene matches: 9. Germline V gene sequence: CDR1 SEHNR, CDR2 FQNEAQ (reference sequence). The CDR3 extends over 15 amino acids. The CDR3 is CASSLSDHRGLGYTF. The DNA for the CDR3 is TGTGCCAGCAGCTTATCGGATCACAGGGGGCTCGGCTACACCTTC.

The rearrangement links TRBV19 to TRBJ2-2, with D perhaps TRBD1 (6 bases). This CDR3 is built from 13 residues. Germline V CDR1 and CDR2: LNHDA, SQIVND (reference sequence). V was shortened by 4 bases and J by 13 bases, with 16 bases between the two germline ends. CDR3 loop: CASSTGRGGGLFF. As DNA, the CDR3 is TGTGCCAGTAGTACAGGGAGAGGGGGTGGGCTGTTTTTT. The whole variable domain, filled in from reference TRBV19 and TRBJ2-2, reads DGGITQSPKYLFRKEGQNVTLSCEQNLNHDAMYWYRQDPGQGLRLIYYSQIVNDFQKGDIAEGYSVSREKKESFPLTVTSAQKNPTAFYLCASSTGRGGGLFFGEGSRLTVL.

The chain joins TRBV11-1 to TRBJ2-3; 8 nucleotides agree with TRBD2. The J segment lost 3 bases and the V segment lost 5 bases, leaving 4 bases of the junction unmatched. This CDR3 spans 14 amino acids. The germline CDR1 and CDR2 sequences are SGHAT and FQDESV (reference sequence). In DNA, the CDR3 is TGTGCCAGCAGCCCCCGGGGGGGTACAGATACGCAGTATTTT. Amino acid sequence: CASSPRGGTDTQYF.

This chain links TRBV4-1 with TRBJ1-2; D ambiguous. Deletions cut 1 base from V and 3 bases from J, with 12 bases between. The V gene's germline CDR1 is MGHRA and CDR2 YSYEKL. CDR3 length: 15 amino acids. The CDR3 nucleotides are TGCGCCAGCAGCCAAGTAGGCCTACCCCACTATGGCTACACCTTC. Translation: CASSQVGLPHYGYTF.

The rearrangement joins TRBV9 to TRBJ1-6; D might be TRBD1 (6 bases). Trimming shortened V by 4 bases and J by 10 bases, and 12 bases separated the two germline ends. There are 13 residues in the CDR3. Germline CDR1 is SGDLS and CDR2 is YYNGEE. The CDR3: CASSRQDRSPLHF. CDR3 nucleotide sequence: TGTGCCAGCAGCAGACAGGACCGATCACCCCTCCACTTT.

This clone was seen just once. The chain combines TRBV19 with TRBJ2-2; 10 bases align to TRBD2. Unmatched junction bases numbered 5, after V lost 2 bases and J lost 5 bases. This CDR3 has 16 amino acids. The V gene's germline CDR1 is LNHDA and CDR2 SQIVND (reference sequence). The CDR3 DNA is TGTGCCAGTAGTATACGGACTAGCGGTAAGACCGGGGAGCTGTTTTTT. Its translation: CASSIRTSGKTGELFF.

The V call is TRBV6-5, the J call TRBJ2-7; D remains unclear. Trimming took off 0 bases at V and 11 bases at J, with 14 bases between the two ends. The CDR3 has 13 residues. Germline V gene data show CDR1 as MNHEY and CDR2 as SVGAGI. CDR3 in amino acids: CASSYSVLRWEYF. CDR3 DNA: TGTGCCAGCAGTTACTCGGTTCTAAGGTGGGAGTACTTC.

The gene calls are TRBV7-2 and TRBJ2-2; 12 nucleotides match TRBD2. The J segment lost 1 base and the V segment lost 10 bases, leaving 7 bases of the junction unmatched. Germline loops: CDR1 SGHTA, CDR2 FQGNSA. The CDR3 totals 16 residues. The CDR3 here is CATRPSGGVNTGELFF. The CDR3 region has the DNA TGTGCCACCCGTCCTAGCGGGGGGGTGAACACCGGGGAGCTGTTTTTT.

The chain carries TRBV7-8 and TRBJ1-1; D ambiguous. Germline V CDR1 and CDR2: SGHVS, FQNEAQ. V lost 4 bases and J 2 bases, leaving 11 bases between the germline ends. This CDR3 has 14 residues. DNA for the CDR3: TGTGCCAGCAGCTCAGTGCGGGGAAACACTGAAGCTTTCTTT. Its translation is CASSSVRGNTEAFF. The full variable domain, with the rest looked up from reference TRBV7-8 and TRBJ1-1, is GAGVSQSPRYKVAKRGQDVALRCDPISGHVSLFWYQQALGQGPEFLTYFQNEAQLDKSGLPSDRFFAERPEGSVSTLKIQRTQQEDSAVYLCASSSVRGNTEAFFGQGTRLTVV.

V is TRBV7-9 and J is TRBJ1-3; a possible D gene is TRBD1 (5 bases). V shed 1 base and J shed 2 bases, with 9 bases lying between them. Germline V CDR1 and CDR2: SEHNR, FQNEAQ (reference sequence). The CDR3 has 15 amino acids. CDR3 sequence: CASSLDGTTGNTIYF. CDR3 in DNA: TGTGCCAGCAGCTTAGACGGGACCACTGGAAACACCATATATTTT.

The chain recombines TRBV3-1 (or the pseudogene TRBV3-2) with TRBJ2-1; 7 bases line up with TRBD1. V gave up 3 bases and J gave up 2 bases; unmatched junction bases: 1. The germline V gene encodes CDR1 LGHDT and CDR2 YNNKEL (reference sequence). The CDR3 runs to 14 residues. Here the CDR3 reads CASSQQGAYNEQFF. As DNA, the CDR3 is TGTGCCAGCAGCCAGCAGGGGGCCTACAATGAGCAGTTCTTC.

This clone was detected a few times. The V call is TRBV29-1, the J call TRBJ1-5; D remains unclear. V was pared by 6 bases and J by 0 bases, with 6 bases between. CDR3 size: 12 residues. CDR1 and CDR2 from the germline V gene are SQVTM and ANQGSEA. The CDR3 is CSVDISNQPQHF. CDR3 in DNA: TGCAGCGTCGACATTAGCAATCAGCCCCAGCATTTT.

The J gene is TRBJ2-2, the V gene TRBV19, with D perhaps matching TRBD1 (5 bases). The ends were cut back, 1 base at V and 1 base at J, with 13 bases in the middle. Germline values: CDR1 LNHDA, CDR2 SQIVND (reference sequence). The length of the CDR3 is 17 residues. The CDR3 protein is CASSIGIGVWNTGELFF. The CDR3 nucleotides are TGTGCCAGTAGTATAGGTATAGGGGTATGGAACACCGGGGAGCTGTTTTTT. Drawing the rest from reference TRBV19 and TRBJ2-2, the complete variable domain is DGGITQSPKYLFRKEGQNVTLSCEQNLNHDAMYWYRQDPGQGLRLIYYSQIVNDFQKGDIAEGYSVSREKKESFPLTVTSAQKNPTAFYLCASSIGIGVWNTGELFFGEGSRLTVL.

The chain has TRBV19 and TRBJ1-1, with D hard to call. The CDR3 contains 15 residues. Germline CDR1 and CDR2: LNHDA and SQIVND (reference sequence). V was trimmed by 0 bases and J by 6 bases, leaving 14 bases between them. The CDR3 loop is CASSIDEASRSEAFF. The CDR3 DNA is TGTGCCAGTAGTATAGACGAAGCAAGTAGGTCTGAAGCTTTCTTT.

The gene calls are TRBV5-5 and TRBJ1-5; possibly TRBD1 for D (5 bases). Trimming stripped 4 bases from V and 7 bases from J, with 18 bases between. CDR3 length: 15 residues. CDR1 SGHKS and CDR2 YYEKEE come from the germline V gene (reference sequence). Written as DNA, the CDR3 is TGTGCCAGCAGCCGAACTTCAGGGTTCGAGCAGCCCCAGCATTTT. Translating gives CASSRTSGFEQPQHF.

The chain is built from TRBV30 and TRBJ1-1; D remains unclear. V was pared by 2 bases and J by 3 bases, with 10 bases between. Germline CDR1 and CDR2: GTSNPN and SVGIG (reference sequence). The CDR3 runs to 13 residues. CDR3 sequence (DNA): TGTGCCTGGAGTTGGGCAGAATACACTGAAGCTTTCTTT. This sequence encodes CAWSWAEYTEAFF.

The chain joins TRBV11-3 to TRBJ2-2; D gene unclear. V was shortened by 5 bases and J by 4 bases, with 8 bases between the two germline ends. Germline CDR1 and CDR2: SGHNT and YENEEA. This CDR3 is 13 amino acids long. CDR3 nucleotides: TGTGCCAGCAGCCTTTCGATCACCGGGGAGCTGTTTTTT. Translation: CASSLSITGELFF.

The V gene is TRBV7-9, the J gene TRBJ1-6; D gene uncertain. Germline V lookup: CDR1 SEHNR, CDR2 FQNEAQ (reference sequence). The CDR3 has 16 amino acids. Trimming removed 5 bases from V and 3 bases from J, with 14 bases in between. The CDR3 is CASSPLLGGYNSPLHF. The CDR3 DNA follows: TGTGCCAGCAGCCCACTCCTAGGAGGCTATAATTCACCCCTCCACTTT.

In nucleotides, the CDR3 is TGCAGCGTTGAAGAGGAGTTAAGCTACACCTTC. This sequence encodes CSVEEELSYTF. The chain uses TRBV29-1 and TRBJ1-2; D gene ambiguous. V lost 0 bases and J 9 bases, leaving 8 bases between the germline ends. Germline loops: CDR1 SQVTM, CDR2 ANQGSEA. This CDR3 is built from 11 residues.

The V gene is TRBV5-1, the J gene TRBJ2-3, with 8 nucleotides matching TRBD1. This CDR3 region has 17 residues. Germline CDR1 reads SGHRS; CDR2 reads YFSETQ. V dropped 4 bases and J dropped 6; count of bases not matched to a gene: 16. The CDR3 region is CASSLGTGSPYVDTQYF. CDR3 sequence (DNA): TGCGCCAGCAGCCTCGGGACAGGTAGTCCTTACGTCGATACGCAGTATTTT.